This T cell receptor (beta chain) was documented in a study of a mutant IDH1 vaccine in newly diagnosed glioma. Produced via immunoSEQ multiplex PCR; TCRdb's table is partial and in-frame only. Here the sample spans some 38,000 clones, roughly 74% being singletons. Notes on this clone: The antigen remains unidentified.

Regarding time point: week 5, during vaccination. Every single dose of the vaccine, 300 ug of mutant IDH1 20-mer peptide, came with topical imiquimod. The CDR3 has 16 amino acids. The V end was cut by 1 base, the J end by 2 bases, with 13 bases between. CDR1 and CDR2 (germline): LNHDA, SQIVND (reference sequence). The chain uses TRBV19 and TRBJ2-3; D might be TRBD1 (6 bases). Sequenced here: PBMCs, sampled from a glioma patient whose treatment included an IDH1 peptide vaccine. This TCR was recovered from a middle-aged man with glioma. CDR3 region: CASSIGQGWTTDTQYF. The CDR3 nucleotides read TGTGCCAGTAGTATAGGGCAGGGGTGGACCACAGATACGCAGTATTTT. The variable domain in full, with the rest retrieved from reference TRBV19 and TRBJ2-3, is DGGITQSPKYLFRKEGQNVTLSCEQNLNHDAMYWYRQDPGQGLRLIYYSQIVNDFQKGDIAEGYSVSREKKESFPLTVTSAQKNPTAFYLCASSIGQGWTTDTQYFGPGTRLTVL.